This TCR beta chain was sequenced in a study of shared clonotypes between healthy human individuals. The wider study: Two women and three men aged 18 to 49 served as donors.

For genomic DNA, unsorted samples relied on tens of millions of PBMCs. Germline lookup yields CDR1 LNHDA and CDR2 SQIVND (reference sequence). J was trimmed by 4 bases and V by 3 bases; bases with no gene match: 4. The CDR3 contains 14 residues. The repertoire was sequenced with immunoSEQ multiplex PCR; TCRdb's copy has only in-frame clones and lacks some. This table has some 480,000 clones, around three quarters appearing once. Sequenced: PBMCs. The sequence derives from a woman in her forties in good health. Some clones in this sample may be carry-over from other donors' samples. The chain couples TRBV19 to TRBJ1-2, with 8 bases matching TRBD1. CDR3 in amino acids: CASSIETGAYGYTF. The CDR3 nucleotides read TGTGCCAGTAGTATCGAGACAGGGGCCTATGGCTACACCTTC.